The 14 T cell receptor beta chains presented below share a single source sample, sequenced in a study of OX40 agonist ivuxolimab in advanced cancers. The data were produced by immunoSEQ multiplex PCR, yet TCRdb's version contains in-frame clones alone and is incomplete. The sample lists about 64,000 clones; roughly 80% were seen once. The source was CD4+ or CD8+ T cells sorted from blood, collected in a trial of the OX40 agonist ivuxolimab. These receptors were obtained from an adult with an advanced solid tumor such as melanoma, head and neck, liver or kidney cancer.

This sequence joins TRBV2 and TRBJ1-1, with TRBD1 matching over 10 bases. Germline values: CDR1 SNHLY, CDR2 FYNNEI. V dropped 4 bases and J dropped 0; count of bases not matched to a gene: 2. The CDR3 is made up of 15 amino acids. The chain's CDR3 is CASSGTGGMNTEAFF. The CDR3 nucleotides are TGTGCCAGCAGTGGGACAGGGGGTATGAACACTGAAGCTTTCTTT.

The J gene is TRBJ2-6, the V gene TRBV11-3, with D perhaps matching TRBD2 (5 bases). Trimming took off 3 bases at V and 3 bases at J, with 9 bases between the two ends. The CDR3 runs 15 residues. Germline assignment: CDR1 SGHNT and CDR2 YENEEA. The CDR3 DNA reads as TGTGCCAGCAGCTTGTCGGGGAATGGGGCCAACGTCCTGACTTTC. Translated, it gives CASSLSGNGANVLTF. The full variable domain, with the rest looked up from reference TRBV11-3 and TRBJ2-6, is EAGVVQSPRYKIIEKKQPVAFWCNPISGHNTLYWYLQNLGQGPELLIRYENEEAVDDSQLPKDRFSAERLKGVDSTLKIQPAELGDSAVYLCASSLSGNGANVLTFGAGSRLTVL.

The rearrangement uses TRBV5-4 and TRBJ2-3; 9 bases align to TRBD1. The CDR3 covers 16 residues. The V and J ends lost 5 bases and 4 bases, in that order; junction bases with no gene match: 11. The V gene's germline CDR1 is SGHNT and CDR2 YYREEE (reference sequence). The CDR3 spells CASSPSRDRAADTQYF. Written as DNA, the CDR3 is TGTGCCAGCAGTCCAAGCCGGGACAGGGCGGCAGATACGCAGTATTTT.

The gene calls are TRBV18 and TRBJ1-2; weak D call: TRBD1 (6 bases). The CDR3 runs to 13 residues. CDR1 KGHSH and CDR2 LQKENI come from the germline V gene. Trimming removed 3 bases at V and 2 bases at J, with 7 bases between. Here the CDR3 reads CASSPGTNYGYTF. CDR3 DNA: TGTGCCAGCTCACCCGGGACAAACTATGGCTACACCTTC.

The chain carries TRBV4-2 and TRBJ1-5, with 9 bases that match TRBD1. The ends lost 2 bases at V and 1 base at J; junction bases unmatched: 0. This CDR3 is 15 amino acids long. The germline gives CDR1 LGHNA, CDR2 YNFKEQ. DNA of the CDR3: TGTGCCAGCAGCCAAACAGGGGGCAGCAATCAGCCCCAGCATTTT. Protein sequence: CASSQTGGSNQPQHF.

This clone appeared a single time. CDR3 loop: CASSPGRDPYEQYF. CDR3 coding DNA: TGTGCCAGCAGCCCGGGGAGGGACCCCTACGAGCAGTACTTC. The chain combines TRBV5-5 with TRBJ2-7; 7 bases match TRBD2. The CDR3 runs to 14 residues. V was clipped by 4 bases and J by 2 bases; unmatched bases: 6. Germline V gene lookup returns CDR1 SGHKS and CDR2 YYEKEE (reference sequence).

V usage is TRBV7-2 and J usage is TRBJ1-1; 8 bases line up with TRBD1. Germline V lookup: CDR1 SGHTA, CDR2 FQGNSA. The CDR3 extends over 14 amino acids. V shed 4 bases, J shed 6 bases, and the junction held 7 bases outside the gene matches. The CDR3 sequence: CASSSRTGSAEAFF. CDR3 sequence (DNA): TGTGCCAGCAGCTCACGGACAGGGTCAGCTGAAGCTTTCTTT.

The rearrangement uses TRBV7-4 and TRBJ1-3, with TRBD1 identical over 9 bases. From germline, CDR1 is SGHVT and CDR2 SQSDAQ. V shed 6 bases, J shed 3 bases, and the junction held 12 bases outside the gene matches. The CDR3 consists of 17 residues. The CDR3 DNA reads TGTGCCAGCAGAACGCATGGGACAGGGCAGAGTGGAAACACCATATATTTT. Amino acids: CASRTHGTGQSGNTIYF.

This rearrangement joins TRBV5-4 to TRBJ2-7; 7 bases align to TRBD2. This CDR3 is 16 amino acids long. Germline V lookup: CDR1 SGHNT, CDR2 YYREEE (reference sequence). The V segment lost 0 bases and the J segment 5 bases; nucleotides outside the gene matches: 11. CDR3 residues: CASSLEGGWKSNEQYF. CDR3 coding DNA: TGTGCCAGCAGCTTGGAGGGAGGGTGGAAGAGCAACGAGCAGTACTTC.

The J gene is TRBJ2-2, the V gene TRBV25-1; D is possibly TRBD1 or TRBD2 (5 bases each). This CDR3 comprises 13 residues. Trimming pared 2 bases from V and 7 bases from J, leaving 8 bases between. Looked up from germline, CDR1 is MGHDK and CDR2 is SYGVNS. The CDR3 DNA follows: TGTGCCAGCAGTGAAATGGGGGACGGGGAGCTGTTTTTT. It specifies CASSEMGDGELFF.

The chain links TRBV4-3 to TRBJ1-5; D ambiguous. The CDR3 has 16 residues. The germline CDR1 and CDR2 sequences are LGHNA and YSLEER. Trimming took 0 bases from V and 3 from J, leaving 12 bases between them. The CDR3: CASSQDLRRVNQPQHF. CDR3 bases: TGCGCCAGCAGCCAAGATCTAAGACGGGTCAATCAGCCCCAGCATTTT.

The chain is built from TRBV4-1 and TRBJ2-3; a possible D gene is TRBD1 (6 bases). Germline V gene sequence: CDR1 MGHRA, CDR2 YSYEKL. The CDR3 spans 16 residues. Trimming removed 2 bases from V and 4 bases from J, with 16 bases in between. The CDR3 spells CASSQYPGVSADTQYF. CDR3 DNA: TGCGCCAGCAGCCAATATCCAGGGGTCTCCGCAGATACGCAGTATTTT.

This chain uses TRBV7-2 with TRBJ2-5; 14 bases fit TRBD2. The V gene end was trimmed by 4 bases and the J gene end by 5 bases; junction bases not matched to a gene: 6. The germline gives CDR1 SGHTA, CDR2 FQGNSA. The CDR3 contains 16 residues. CDR3 protein: CASSSTSGGGWETQYF. The CDR3 nucleotides read TGTGCCAGCAGCTCGACTAGCGGGGGGGGATGGGAGACCCAGTACTTC.

This chain links TRBV6-5 with TRBJ1-1, with 9 bases matching TRBD1. The CDR3 contains 16 residues. Germline CDR1 and CDR2: MNHEY and SVGAGI. Trimming at V came to 2 bases and at J to 4 bases, leaving 8 bases not matched to a gene. CDR3 region: CASSYGQGSVGTEAFF. The CDR3, as DNA: TGTGCCAGCAGTTACGGACAGGGGTCCGTAGGCACTGAAGCTTTCTTT.